Presented here are 4 T cell receptor beta chains from one specimen sequenced in a study of blood T cell repertoires in COVID-19. Generated by immunoSEQ multiplex PCR, the TCRdb table keeps only in-frame clones and is missing some. The repertoire has about 180,000 clones, less than 90% of them found once; the top ten carry over 6%. Source material: peripheral blood. The receptor source for this set is a woman in her seventies with COVID-19, enrolled during active disease.

This CDR3 reads CASSPGQGVGGYTF. CDR3 nucleotides: TGCGCCAGCAGCCCCGGACAGGGAGTAGGTGGCTACACCTTC. The chain couples TRBV5-1 to TRBJ1-2, with 8 bases lining up with TRBD1. The CDR3 length is 14 residues. J lost 7 bases, V lost 4 bases, and 9 bases had no gene match. The germline gives CDR1 SGHRS, CDR2 YFSETQ.

The CDR3 bases are TGCGCCAGCAGCTTGGCCCCGCTAGCTGGGAACAATGAGCAGTTCTTC. It codes for CASSLAPLAGNNEQFF. The V call is TRBV5-1, the J call TRBJ2-1, with D maybe TRBD2 (5 bases). The V gene's germline CDR1 is SGHRS and CDR2 YFSETQ. The length of the CDR3 is 16 residues. V gave up 0 bases and J gave up 5 bases, with 15 bases separating them.

The chain joins TRBV6-2 or TRBV6-3 to TRBJ1-2; the D gene is possibly TRBD1 (5 bases). V lost 0 bases and J 8 bases, leaving 10 bases between the germline ends. The CDR3 sequence is 13 residues long. Germline-derived CDR1 and CDR2 are MNHEY and SVGEGT. The CDR3 reads CASSYSGAGGYTF. DNA for the CDR3: TGTGCCAGCAGTTACTCAGGGGCCGGCGGCTACACCTTC.

The rearrangement links TRBV7-3 to TRBJ1-2; 11 bases are shared with TRBD1. Germline trimming cut 7 bases from V and 4 bases from J; bases unmatched to any gene: 11. Germline V gives CDR1 SGHTA, CDR2 FQGTGA. This CDR3 is 16 amino acids long. CDR3 nucleotides: TGTGCCAGCATCCCCGGTGGGACAGGGGGAGTCTATGGCTACACCTTC. Translated, it gives CASIPGGTGGVYGYTF.